The clone carrying this TCR beta chain has a count of ten or more. The data originate from a study of blood T cell repertoires in COVID-19. As for the study in general: Samples of COVID-19 (acute and convalescent) were obtained from the United States, Italy and Spain. T cells, B-cell-depleted T cells, or PBMCs supplied cDNA or gDNA.

Source study methods: By means of reference gene primer amplification, nucleated cell counts were estimated. Some clones are missing from TCRdb's copy, which holds only in-frame ones; the method was immunoSEQ multiplex PCR. V and J calls and clone size follow that table, whereas D and trimming were derived from the DNA. Altogether just over 60,000 clones are present, 70% to 85% being singletons, with the ten largest covering approximately 20%. The specimen was peripheral blood. This clonotype was obtained from a woman of 80 years or more with active or convalescent COVID-19.

The CDR3 coding sequence is TGCGCCAGCAGCTCGACAGGAAACACTGAAGCTTTCTTT. Its translation: CASSSTGNTEAFF. The chain joins TRBV5-1 to TRBJ1-1; a weak D match, TRBD1 (6 bases). Germline V gene lookup returns CDR1 SGHRS and CDR2 YFSETQ. This CDR3 contains 13 residues. V was clipped by 3 bases and J by 2 bases, with 8 bases between them.